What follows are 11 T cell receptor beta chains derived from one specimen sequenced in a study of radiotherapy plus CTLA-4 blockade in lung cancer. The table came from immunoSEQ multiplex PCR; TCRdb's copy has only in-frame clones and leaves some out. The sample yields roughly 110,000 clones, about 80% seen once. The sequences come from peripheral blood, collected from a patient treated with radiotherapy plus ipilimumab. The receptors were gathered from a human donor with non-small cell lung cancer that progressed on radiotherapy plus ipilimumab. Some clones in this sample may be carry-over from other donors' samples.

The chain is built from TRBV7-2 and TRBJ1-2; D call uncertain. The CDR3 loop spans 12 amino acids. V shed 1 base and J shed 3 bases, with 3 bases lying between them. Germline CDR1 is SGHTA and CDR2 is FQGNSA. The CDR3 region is CASSLGYYGYTF. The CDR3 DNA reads TGTGCCAGCAGCTTAGGATACTATGGCTACACCTTC.

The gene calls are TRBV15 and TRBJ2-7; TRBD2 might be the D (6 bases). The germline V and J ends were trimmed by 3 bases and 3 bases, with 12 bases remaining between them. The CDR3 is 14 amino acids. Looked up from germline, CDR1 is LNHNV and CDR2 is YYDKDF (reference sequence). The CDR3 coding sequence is TGTGCCACCAGCAGGGGCGGGGATAACTACGAGCAGTACTTC. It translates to CATSRGGDNYEQYF.

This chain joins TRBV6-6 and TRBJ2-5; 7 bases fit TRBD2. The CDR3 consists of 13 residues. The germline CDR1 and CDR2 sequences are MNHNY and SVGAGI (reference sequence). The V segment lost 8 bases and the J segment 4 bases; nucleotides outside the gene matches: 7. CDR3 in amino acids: CASLPGGVETQYF. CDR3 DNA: TGTGCCAGCCTCCCTGGGGGGGTAGAGACCCAGTACTTC.

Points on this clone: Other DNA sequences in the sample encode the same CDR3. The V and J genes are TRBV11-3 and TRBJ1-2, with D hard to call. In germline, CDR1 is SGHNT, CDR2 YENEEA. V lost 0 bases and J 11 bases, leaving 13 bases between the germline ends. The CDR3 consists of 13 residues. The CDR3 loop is CASSLEGSRHYTF. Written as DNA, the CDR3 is TGTGCCAGCAGCTTAGAGGGGAGCAGGCATTACACCTTC.

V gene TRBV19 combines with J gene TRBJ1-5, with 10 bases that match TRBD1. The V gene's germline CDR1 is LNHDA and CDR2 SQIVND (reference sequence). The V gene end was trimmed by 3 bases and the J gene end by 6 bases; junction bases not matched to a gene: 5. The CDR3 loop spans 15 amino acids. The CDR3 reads CASSMWTGGIQPQHF. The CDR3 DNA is TGTGCCAGTAGTATGTGGACAGGGGGAATTCAGCCCCAGCATTTT.

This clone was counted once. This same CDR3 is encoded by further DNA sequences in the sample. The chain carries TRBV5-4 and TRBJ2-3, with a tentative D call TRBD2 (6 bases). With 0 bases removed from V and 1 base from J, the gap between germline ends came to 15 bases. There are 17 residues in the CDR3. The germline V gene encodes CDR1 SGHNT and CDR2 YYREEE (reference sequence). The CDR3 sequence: CASSLANWGGGTDTQYF. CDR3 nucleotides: TGTGCCAGCAGCTTGGCTAACTGGGGCGGGGGCACAGATACGCAGTATTTT.

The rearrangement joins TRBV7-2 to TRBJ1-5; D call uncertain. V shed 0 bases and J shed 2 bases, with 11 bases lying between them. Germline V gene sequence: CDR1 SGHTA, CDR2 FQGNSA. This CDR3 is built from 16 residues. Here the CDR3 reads CASSLASGRRNQPQHF. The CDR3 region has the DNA TGTGCCAGCAGCTTAGCGTCCGGGCGGCGCAATCAGCCCCAGCATTTT.

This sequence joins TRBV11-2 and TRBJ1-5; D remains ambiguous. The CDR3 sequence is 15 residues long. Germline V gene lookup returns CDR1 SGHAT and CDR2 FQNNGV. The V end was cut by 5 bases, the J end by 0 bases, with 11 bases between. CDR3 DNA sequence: TGTGCCAGCAGCCAAACGGCAGGTAGCAATCAGCCCCAGCATTTT. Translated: CASSQTAGSNQPQHF. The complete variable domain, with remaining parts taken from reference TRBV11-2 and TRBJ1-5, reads EAGVAQSPRYKIIEKRQSVAFWCNPISGHATLYWYQQILGQGPKLLIQFQNNGVVDDSQLPKDRFSAERLKGVDSTLKIQPAKLEDSAVYLCASSQTAGSNQPQHFGDGTRLSIL.

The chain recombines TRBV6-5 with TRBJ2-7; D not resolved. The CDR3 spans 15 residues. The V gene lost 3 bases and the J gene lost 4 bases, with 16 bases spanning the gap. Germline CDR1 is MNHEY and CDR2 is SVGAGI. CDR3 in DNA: TGTGCCAGCAGTTATCGGCGTCCTAGGGATTACGAGCAGTACTTC. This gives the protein CASSYRRPRDYEQYF.

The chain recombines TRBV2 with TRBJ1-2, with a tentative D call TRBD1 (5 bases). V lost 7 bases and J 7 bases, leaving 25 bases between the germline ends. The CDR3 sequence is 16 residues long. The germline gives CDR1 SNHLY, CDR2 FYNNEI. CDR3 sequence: CASKVVRTPQGGGYTF. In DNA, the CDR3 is TGTGCCAGCAAGGTCGTACGAACGCCTCAGGGAGGTGGCTACACCTTC.

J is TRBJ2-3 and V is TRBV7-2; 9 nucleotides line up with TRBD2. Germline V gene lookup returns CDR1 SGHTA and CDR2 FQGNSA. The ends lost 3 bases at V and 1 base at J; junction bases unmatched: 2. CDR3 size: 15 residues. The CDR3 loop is CASSFSGGGTDTQYF. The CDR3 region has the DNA TGTGCCAGCAGCTTTAGCGGGGGAGGCACAGATACGCAGTATTTT.